This entry lists 22 T cell receptor beta chains sequenced from one sample in a study of tumor and adjacent non-tumor tissue in lung cancer. The library came from three nested PCR rounds adapted from ARM-PCR protocols. TCRdb independently ran MiXCR on the multiplex PCR reads; one entry per CDR3 protein. The sample holds 40,000 to 45,000 distinct CDR3 sequences, roughly two thirds seen once. No cell sorting was done before RNA was extracted from the tissue. The normal lung tissue was taken more than 3 cm from the tumor edge. The sample consisted of distant non-tumor lung tissue. Source of these receptors: a woman in her thirties or forties with non-small cell lung cancer.

This clonotype was counted a few times. The CDR3 DNA is TGCAGCGTTGGTGGGACAGGGATCCACAAGCAGTACTTC. This encodes CSVGGTGIHKQYF. This chain uses TRBV29-1 with TRBJ2-7; 9 bases fit TRBD1. Per germline, CDR1 SQVTM and CDR2 ANQGSEA. CDR3 length: 13 amino acids. With V trimmed by 4 bases and J by 8 bases, 9 bases remained unmatched.

As for this clonotype: One end of the junction varies from germline; a read error may be responsible. CDR3 nucleotide sequence: TGTGCAAGTGGTATAGACTTGAATCAGCCCCAGCATTTT. It is translated as CASGIDLNQPQHF. V usage is TRBV12-5 and J usage is TRBJ1-5; D uncertain. The germline V gene has CDR1 LGHNT and CDR2 FRNRAP. This CDR3 spans 13 amino acids.

Details on this clonotype: This may arise from a read error, as a much more abundant clone is one base away. For the CDR3, the DNA is TGTGCCAGCTGCACCTTCCTCTCCAATGAGCAGTTCTTC. Its translation is CASCTFLSNEQFF. The chain carries TRBV7-8 and TRBJ2-1; D is unresolved. From germline, CDR1 is SGHVS and CDR2 FQNEAQ. The CDR3 has 13 residues. The germline V and J ends were trimmed by 8 bases and 6 bases, with 14 bases remaining between them.

The table lists this clonotype with a count of one. The chain recombines TRBV10-2 with TRBJ2-7; 7 bases are shared with TRBD2. Germline assignment: CDR1 WSHSY and CDR2 SAAADI. The V and J ends lost 10 bases and 6 bases, in that order; junction bases with no gene match: 15. This CDR3 contains 14 residues. CDR3 nucleotide sequence: TGCGCCATCAAATTGACGCCTTGCGGGGGCGAGCAGTACTTC. Its protein is CAIKLTPCGGEQYF.

The chain has TRBV11-2 and TRBJ1-2, with D maybe TRBD1 (5 bases). CDR3 length equals 13 residues. Germline V lookup: CDR1 SGHAT, CDR2 FQNNGV. Trimming took 8 bases from V and 6 from J, leaving 16 bases between them. CDR3 protein: CASGPRGPNGYTF. CDR3 in DNA: TGTGCCAGCGGCCCACGGGGCCCCAATGGCTACACCTTC.

Turning to this clonotype: Given a much more abundant clone one base away, this may be a read error. This sequence joins TRBV6-6 and TRBJ1-1; no reliable D call. Trimming removed 8 bases at V and 3 bases at J, with 10 bases between. The CDR3 is 12 amino acids. Germline CDR1 reads MNHNY; CDR2 reads SVGAGI (reference sequence). The DNA of the CDR3 is TGTGCCAGCCACATGGAGGACACTGAAGCTTTCTTT. Translating gives CASHMEDTEAFF.

This clonotype appeared many times. The genes are TRBV6-1 and TRBJ1-2; D unclear. CDR3 length equals 14 residues. Trimming stripped 2 bases from V and 8 bases from J, with 15 bases between. The V gene's germline CDR1 is MNHNS and CDR2 SASEGT. The CDR3 reads CASSEQPESRGYTF. CDR3 sequence (DNA): TGTGCCAGCAGTGAACAGCCGGAATCTCGCGGCTACACCTTC.

Only a few counts were recorded for this clonotype. The V and J genes are TRBV20-1 and TRBJ2-7; D not certain. Per germline, CDR1 DFQATT and CDR2 SNEGSKA (reference sequence). The CDR3 loop spans 16 amino acids. The V gene lost 4 bases and the J gene lost 1 base, with 20 bases spanning the gap. The CDR3 here is CSATGLDFDGSYEQYF. The DNA of the CDR3 is TGCAGTGCTACGGGCTTAGATTTCGACGGGTCCTACGAGCAGTACTTC.

A note on this clonotype: Germline and junction disagree at one end, which may indicate a read error. V is TRBV7-8 and J is TRBJ1-2; D perhaps matches TRBD1 (6 bases). CDR1 is SGHVS, CDR2 FQNEAQ, per germline. CDR3 length: 14 amino acids. The CDR3 nucleotides read TGTGCCAGCAGCCCCAGGGACAAAAACTATGACTACACCTTC. This gives the protein CASSPRDKNYDYTF.

Concerning this clonotype itself: The junction does not match germline at one end; this may be a read error. The rearrangement joins TRBV5-1 to TRBJ2-6; 9 nucleotides match TRBD1. Germline CDR1 reads SGHRS; CDR2 reads YFSETQ. The CDR3 covers 17 residues. The CDR3: CTSSSGQGFSGANVLTF. The DNA for the CDR3 is TGCACCAGCAGTTCGGGACAGGGTTTCTCTGGGGCCAACGTCCTGACTTTC.

With regard to this clonotype: A read error may be the cause here, since a much bigger clone is one base away. The CDR3 region has the DNA TGCAGTGCTAGAGATAACGGAGCGGGAGAGGGAGGGAGTTGGAATAAGCAGTATTTT. Protein product: CSARDNGAGEGGSWNKQYF. The gene calls are TRBV20-1 and TRBJ2-3; 8 bases are shared with TRBD2. J was trimmed by 11 bases and V by 0 bases; bases with no gene match: 25. Germline CDR1 reads DFQATT; CDR2 reads SNEGSKA (reference sequence). CDR3 length: 19 residues.

This chain links TRBV10-2 with TRBJ2-7, with 13 positions matching TRBD2. After removal of 10 bases from V and 7 bases from J, the junction contained 7 bases not matched to a gene. The CDR3 consists of 13 residues. The germline CDR1 and CDR2 sequences are WSHSY and SAAADI. The DNA of the CDR3 is TGCGCCAACCGGACTAGCGGGGGAGAAGAGCAGTACTTC. This sequence encodes CANRTSGGEEQYF.

This clonotype was counted at least ten times. The chain links TRBV20-1 to TRBJ1-3; D call uncertain. This CDR3 is 13 amino acids long. V gave up 1 base and J gave up 2 bases, with 6 bases separating them. CDR1 and CDR2 (germline): DFQATT, SNEGSKA (reference sequence). The CDR3 loop is CSARGEAGNTIYF. CDR3 DNA sequence: TGCAGTGCTAGAGGGGAGGCTGGAAACACCATATATTTT.

A note on this clonotype: The germline gene is not matched at one end of the junction; a read error may be the cause. The rearrangement joins TRBV10-3 to TRBJ2-5, with D possibly TRBD2 on 5 matching bases. Germline CDR1 ENHRY, CDR2 SYGVKD. The CDR3 extends over 15 amino acids. CDR3: CAIGEEEAYQETQYF. The CDR3 DNA sequence: TGTGCCATCGGTGAGGAGGAGGCGTACCAAGAGACCCAGTACTTC.

As concerns this clonotype: A much bigger clone sits one base away, suggesting this may be a read error. The V call is TRBV28, the J call TRBJ1-1; D remains unclear. CDR1 and CDR2 (germline): MDHEN, SYDVKM. CDR3 size: 12 residues. CDR3 residues: CVSRQRNTEAFF. The CDR3 nucleotides are TGTGTCAGCAGGCAGAGGAACACTGAAGCTTTCTTT.

Of note for this clonotype: A much larger clone differs by one base, so this may be a read error. The CDR3 ends on some other residue instead of the conserved phenylalanine or tryptophan, so this is likely a read error. The gene calls are TRBV12-3 or TRBV12-4 and TRBJ2-7; maybe TRBD1 (5 bases). V lost 2 bases and J 3 bases, leaving 8 bases between the germline ends. CDR3 length equals 13 residues. CDR3 region: CASSLTGNYEQYL. The CDR3 bases are TGTGCCAGCAGTTTAACAGGAAACTACGAGCAGTACCTC.

Comments on this clonotype: The junction and the germline gene differ at one end; a read error may be behind it. V is TRBV6-6 and J is TRBJ2-7; D is perhaps TRBD2 (6 bases). The CDR3 is 14 residues long. Germline lookup yields CDR1 MNHNY and CDR2 SVGAGI (reference sequence). DNA for the CDR3: TGTGCCAGCAGTTACCTCCCGGACTACGGCGAGCGGCACTTC. Protein: CASSYLPDYGERHF.

This clonotype was observed many times. The V gene is TRBV30, the J gene TRBJ2-1; tentatively, D is TRBD2 (7 bases). Per the germline V gene, CDR1 is GTSNPN and CDR2 is SVGIG (reference sequence). The CDR3 is 14 amino acids. Trimming shortened V by 0 bases and J by 15 bases, and 21 bases separated the two germline ends. CDR3 region: CAWSVQGGGRGSFF. The CDR3 DNA reads as TGTGCCTGGAGTGTACAGGGCGGGGGCCGGGGGTCGTTCTTC.

At least ten counts were recorded for this clonotype. The chain is built from TRBV4-1 and TRBJ2-6, with a weak D call TRBD2 (5 bases). The CDR3 sequence is 16 residues long. Trimming shortened V by 0 bases and J by 2 bases, and 8 bases separated the two germline ends. The germline V gene encodes CDR1 MGHRA and CDR2 YSYEKL. CDR3 residues: CASSQDPGAGANVLTF. The CDR3 coding sequence is TGCGCCAGCAGCCAAGATCCCGGGGCTGGGGCCAACGTCCTGACTTTC.

For this clonotype: A clone one base away is much larger, so this may be a read error. CDR3 in DNA: TGTGCCAGCAATTATCCGGGGGGTCGGACAGATACGCAGTATTTT. Translated: CASNYPGGRTDTQYF. The chain joins TRBV6-6 to TRBJ2-3, with 7 bases fitting TRBD2. V lost 7 bases and J lost 3; bases outside the gene matches: 10. Germline CDR1 MNHNY, CDR2 SVGAGI (reference sequence). The CDR3 is made up of 15 amino acids.

This clonotype was picked up many times. The chain has TRBV20-1 and TRBJ2-7; 7 nucleotides line up with TRBD1. This CDR3 has 15 residues. The junction had 9 bases not matched to a gene; V was cut back by 0 bases and J by 4 bases. CDR1 and CDR2 (germline): DFQATT, SNEGSKA (reference sequence). CDR3 in DNA: TGCAGTGCTAGAGATGGTCGAGACAGGGTATACGAGCAGTACTTC. Protein: CSARDGRDRVYEQYF.

This clonotype was counted at least ten times. The chain couples TRBV28 to TRBJ2-1; D is unclear. The CDR3 runs 14 residues. Trimming stripped 2 bases from V and 0 bases from J, with 5 bases between. Germline V lookup: CDR1 MDHEN, CDR2 SYDVKM. CDR3 sequence reads: CASSLPPSYNEQFF. The DNA of the CDR3 is TGTGCCAGCAGTTTACCCCCCTCCTACAATGAGCAGTTCTTC. Using reference TRBV28 and TRBJ2-1 for the parts outside the CDR3, the full variable domain is DVKVTQSSRYLVKRTGEKVFLECVQDMDHENMFWYRQDPGLGLRLIYFSYDVKMKEKGDIPEGYSVSREKKERFSLILESASTNQTSMYLCASSLPPSYNEQFFGPGTRLTVL.